These T cell receptor beta chains were read from a single sample in a study of blood T cell repertoires in COVID-19. This table comes from immunoSEQ multiplex PCR, and its TCRdb copy is limited to in-frame clones, with some not included. The data show approximately 300,000 clones, 85% to 95% seen once. Sequenced: PBMCs or T cells enriched from blood (not recorded which). All receptors derive from a young woman who had been exposed to COVID-19. Each CDR3 is given with its conserved first and last residue. The D gene is left open where the match is weak. Rows may omit the clone size; those that give it use once, few, many or a size class.

V: TRBV19; J: TRBJ1-2; size: .; D: TRBD1; CDR3: CASKRAPGQGFYGYTF; DNA: TGTGCCAGTAAAAGGGCCCCGGGACAGGGATTCTATGGCTACACCTTC
V: TRBV4-1; J: TRBJ2-7; size: once; D: TRBD1; CDR3: CASSQVSTGGIYEQYF; DNA: TGCGCCAGCAGCCAAGTCTCTACAGGGGGCATCTACGAGCAGTACTTC
V: TRBV7-2; J: TRBJ2-5; size: .; D: TRBD2; CDR3: CASSSPRGTSGAQETQYF; DNA: TGTGCCAGCAGCTCTCCCCGCGGGACTAGCGGGGCCCAAGAGACCCAGTACTTC
V: TRBV9; J: TRBJ1-2; size: .; D: .; CDR3: CASSGLSTEAGGYTF; DNA: TGTGCCAGCAGCGGATTATCGACAGAAGCTGGGGGCTACACCTTC
V: TRBV6-6; J: TRBJ2-5; size: .; D: TRBD1; CDR3: CASSLTGVETQYF; DNA: TGTGCCAGCAGTTTAACAGGGGTAGAGACCCAGTACTTC
V: TRBV9; J: TRBJ2-3; size: .; D: TRBD2; CDR3: CASSVGTSFGDTQYF; DNA: TGTGCCAGCAGCGTAGGGACTAGCTTCGGGGATACGCAGTATTTT
V: TRBV7-2; J: TRBJ1-5; size: .; D: .; CDR3: CASSPTGNQPQHF; DNA: TGTGCCAGCAGCCCCACGGGGAACCAGCCCCAGCATTTT
V: TRBV19; J: TRBJ2-4; size: .; D: .; CDR3: CASSPTSGIVKNIQYF; DNA: TGTGCCAGTAGTCCGACCTCAGGGATTGTCAAAAACATTCAGTACTTC
V: TRBV6-5; J: TRBJ1-4; size: .; D: .; CDR3: CASSYSGRAGEKLFF; DNA: TGTGCCAGCAGTTACTCGGGCAGGGCCGGAGAAAAACTGTTTTTT
V: TRBV5-1; J: TRBJ1-2; size: .; D: .; CDR3: CASSSHPRQSYGYTF; DNA: TGCGCCAGCAGCTCTCACCCGCGGCAGTCATATGGCTACACCTTC
V: TRBV27; J: TRBJ1-6; size: few; D: .; CDR3: CASRVRDSPLHF; DNA: TGTGCCAGTAGGGTGAGGGATTCACCCCTCCACTTT
V: TRBV4-2; J: TRBJ1-3; size: .; D: .; CDR3: CASSQEADTLRNTIYF; DNA: TGTGCCAGCAGCCAAGAGGCAGATACCTTGAGAAACACCATATATTTT
V: TRBV20-1; J: TRBJ2-3; size: .; D: .; CDR3: CSASLAPDTQYF; DNA: TGCAGTGCTAGTTTGGCACCCGATACGCAGTATTTT
V: TRBV14; J: TRBJ1-2; size: .; D: .; CDR3: CASSTSMGGRTNYGYTF; DNA: TGTGCCAGCTCAACTTCGATGGGGGGGCGGACTAACTATGGCTACACCTTC